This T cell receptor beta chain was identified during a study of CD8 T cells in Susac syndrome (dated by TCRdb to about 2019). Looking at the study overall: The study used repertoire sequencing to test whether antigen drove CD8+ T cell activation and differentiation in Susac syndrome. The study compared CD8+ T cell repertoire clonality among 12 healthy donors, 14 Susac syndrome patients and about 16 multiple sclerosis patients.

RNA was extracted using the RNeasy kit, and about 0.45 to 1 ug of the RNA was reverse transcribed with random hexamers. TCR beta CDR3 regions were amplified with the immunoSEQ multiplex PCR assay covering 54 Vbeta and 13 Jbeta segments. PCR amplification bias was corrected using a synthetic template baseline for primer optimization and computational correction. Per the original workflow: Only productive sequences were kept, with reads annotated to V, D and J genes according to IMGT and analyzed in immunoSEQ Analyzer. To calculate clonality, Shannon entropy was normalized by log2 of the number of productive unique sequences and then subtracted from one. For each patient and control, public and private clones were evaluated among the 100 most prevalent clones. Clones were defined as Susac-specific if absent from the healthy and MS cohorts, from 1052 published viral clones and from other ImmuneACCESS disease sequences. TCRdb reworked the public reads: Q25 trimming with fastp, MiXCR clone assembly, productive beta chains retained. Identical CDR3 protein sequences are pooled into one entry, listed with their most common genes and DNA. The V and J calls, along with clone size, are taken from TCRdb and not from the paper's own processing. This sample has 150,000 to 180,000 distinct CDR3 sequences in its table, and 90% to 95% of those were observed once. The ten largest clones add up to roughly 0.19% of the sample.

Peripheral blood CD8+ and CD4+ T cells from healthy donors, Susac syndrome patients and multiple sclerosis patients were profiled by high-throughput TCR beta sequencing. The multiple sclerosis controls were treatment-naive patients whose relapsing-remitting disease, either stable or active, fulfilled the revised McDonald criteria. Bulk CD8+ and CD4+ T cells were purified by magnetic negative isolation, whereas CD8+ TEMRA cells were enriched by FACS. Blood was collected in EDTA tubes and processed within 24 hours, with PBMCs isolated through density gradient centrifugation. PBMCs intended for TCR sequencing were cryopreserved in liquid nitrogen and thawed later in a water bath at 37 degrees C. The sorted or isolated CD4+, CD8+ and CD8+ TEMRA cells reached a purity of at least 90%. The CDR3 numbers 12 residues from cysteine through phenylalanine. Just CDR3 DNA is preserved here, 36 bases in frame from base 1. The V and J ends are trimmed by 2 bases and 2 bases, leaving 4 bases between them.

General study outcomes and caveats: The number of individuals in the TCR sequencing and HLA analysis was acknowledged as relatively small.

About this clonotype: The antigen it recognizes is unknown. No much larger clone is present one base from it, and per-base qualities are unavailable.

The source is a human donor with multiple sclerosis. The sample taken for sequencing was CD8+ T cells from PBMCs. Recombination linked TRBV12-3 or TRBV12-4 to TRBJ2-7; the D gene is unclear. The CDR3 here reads CASSLLTYEQYF. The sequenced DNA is TGTGCCAGCAGTTTACTGACCTACGAGCAGTACTTC.